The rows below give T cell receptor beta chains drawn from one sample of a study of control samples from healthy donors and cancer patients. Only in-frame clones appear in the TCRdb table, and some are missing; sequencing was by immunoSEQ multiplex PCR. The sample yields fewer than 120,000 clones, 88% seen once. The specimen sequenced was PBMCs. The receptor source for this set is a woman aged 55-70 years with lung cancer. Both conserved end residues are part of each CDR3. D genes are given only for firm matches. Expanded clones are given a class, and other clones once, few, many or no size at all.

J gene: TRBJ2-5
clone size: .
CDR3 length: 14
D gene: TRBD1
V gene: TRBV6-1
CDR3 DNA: TGTGCCAGCAGTGAACTCAGGGGGCCAGAGACCCAGTACTTC
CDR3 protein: CASSELRGPETQYF

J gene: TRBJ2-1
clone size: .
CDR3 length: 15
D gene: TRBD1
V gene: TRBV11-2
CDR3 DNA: TGTGCCAGCAGCCTTTCGACAGGGGTGGGCAATGAGCAGTTCTTC
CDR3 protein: CASSLSTGVGNEQFF

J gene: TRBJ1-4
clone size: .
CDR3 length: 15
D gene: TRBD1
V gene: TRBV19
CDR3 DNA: TGTGCCAGTAGTATCCACAGGGGTACTAATGAAAAACTGTTTTTT
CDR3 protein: CASSIHRGTNEKLFF

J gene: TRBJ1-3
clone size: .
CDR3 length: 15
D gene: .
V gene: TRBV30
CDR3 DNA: TGTGCCTGGGGAGAGGGCGGGACCTCTGGAAACACCATATATTTT
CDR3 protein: CAWGEGGTSGNTIYF

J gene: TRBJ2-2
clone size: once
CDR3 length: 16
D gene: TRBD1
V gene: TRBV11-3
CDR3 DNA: TGTGCCAGCAGCTTTATATCGACAGGGTTTGCCGGGGAGCTGTTTTTT
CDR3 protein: CASSFISTGFAGELFF

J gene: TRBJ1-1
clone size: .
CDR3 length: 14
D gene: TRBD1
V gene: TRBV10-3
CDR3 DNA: TGTGCCATCAGTGGCGGACAGGGCGACACTGAATCTTTCTTT
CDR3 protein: CAISGGQGDTESFF

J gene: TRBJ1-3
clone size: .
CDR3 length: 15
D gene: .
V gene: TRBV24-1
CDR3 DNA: TGTGCCACCAGTGATTTGCTAAGGTGTGGAAACACCATATATTTT
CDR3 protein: CATSDLLRCGNTIYF

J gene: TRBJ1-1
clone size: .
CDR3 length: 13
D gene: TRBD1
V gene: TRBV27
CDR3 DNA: TGTGCCAGCAGTTGGGACAGGGACGCTGAAGCTTTCTTT
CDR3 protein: CASSWDRDAEAFF

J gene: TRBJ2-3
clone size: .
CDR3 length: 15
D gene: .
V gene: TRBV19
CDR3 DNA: TGTGCCAGTAGTACAAGACAGGGAGGGACAGATACGCAGTATTTT
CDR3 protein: CASSTRQGGTDTQYF

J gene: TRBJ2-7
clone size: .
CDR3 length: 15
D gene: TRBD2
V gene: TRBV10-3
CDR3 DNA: TGTGCCATCACCTCCACCGGGACCCCGGGGGGAGAGCAGTACTTC
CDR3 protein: CAITSTGTPGGEQYF

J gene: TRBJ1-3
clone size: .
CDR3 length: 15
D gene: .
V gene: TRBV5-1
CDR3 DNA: TGCGCCAGCAGCTTCGCAGGAGTTTATGGAAACACCATATATTTT
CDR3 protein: CASSFAGVYGNTIYF